Listed below are T cell receptor beta chains from one sample, sequenced in a study of T cell responses to AZD1222 COVID-19 vaccine. Some clones are missing from TCRdb's copy, which holds only in-frame ones; the method was immunoSEQ multiplex PCR. Among approximately 100,000 clones listed, just over 90% were seen once. The input for sequencing was peripheral blood, taken on day 0 of AZD1222 vaccination. The origin of the receptors is an adult in good health. Each CDR3 is given with its conserved first and last residue. D genes are given only for firm matches. Where a row states a size, it is once, few, many or the class of an expanded clone; other rows omit it.

J	size	D	V	CDR3	DNA
TRBJ2-6	.	TRBD1	TRBV20-1	CSASKGSGGAGPRANVLTF	TGCAGTGCTAGTAAGGGGTCAGGGGGCGCGGGGCCGAGGGCCAACGTCCTGACTTTC
TRBJ2-1	.	.	TRBV5-4	CASSSQGPSYNEQFF	TGTGCCAGCAGCTCCCAGGGGCCCTCCTACAATGAGCAGTTCTTC
TRBJ2-7	.	TRBD1	TRBV3-1/TRBV3-2	CASSQVGTGNYEQYF	TGTGCCAGCAGCCAAGTAGGGACAGGGAACTACGAGCAGTACTTC
TRBJ1-1	.	.	TRBV6-6	CASSYSRGWGTEAFF	TGTGCCAGCAGTTACTCGAGGGGATGGGGCACTGAAGCTTTCTTT
TRBJ1-2	.	.	TRBV9	CASSVAHGTQYDYTF	TGTGCCAGCAGCGTAGCCCATGGGACTCAATATGACTACACCTTC
TRBJ2-3	.	.	TRBV5-6	CASSSISGITDTQYF	TGTGCCAGCAGCTCCATTAGCGGAATCACAGATACGCAGTATTTT
TRBJ1-4	.	TRBD1	TRBV19	CASSFPTGGYEKLFF	TGTGCCAGTAGTTTCCCGACAGGGGGCTATGAAAAACTGTTTTTT
TRBJ2-7	.	.	TRBV4-3	CASSQEYDRLYEQYF	TGCGCCAGCAGCCAAGAGTACGACAGGCTATACGAGCAGTACTTC
TRBJ2-2	.	TRBD2	TRBV7-2	CASSSRTSGGVGELFF	TGTGCCAGCAGCTCCCGGACTAGCGGGGGGGTCGGGGAGCTGTTTTTT
TRBJ2-7	.	.	TRBV7-2	CASSLDGGSSYEQYF	TGTGCCAGCAGCTTAGATGGGGGGAGCTCCTACGAGCAGTACTTC
TRBJ1-2	.	TRBD1	TRBV4-2	CASSSGQGGRYGYTF	TGTGCCAGCAGCTCGGGACAGGGAGGTAGGTATGGCTACACCTTC
TRBJ1-3	few	.	TRBV15	CATSRDSYGEYGNTIYF	TGTGCCACCAGCAGAGATTCATATGGGGAGTACGGAAACACCATATATTTT
TRBJ1-1	.	.	TRBV7-2	CASSLQGQAAAFF	TGTGCCAGCAGCTTACAGGGTCAGGCCGCGGCTTTCTTT
TRBJ2-7	.	.	TRBV5-6	CASSRWGSGRSYEQYF	TGTGCCAGCAGCCGCTGGGGTTCGGGGCGATCCTACGAGCAGTACTTC
TRBJ1-5	.	.	TRBV27	CASSNRDQPQHF	TGTGCCAGTTCCAACAGGGATCAGCCCCAGCATTTT
TRBJ2-3	.	TRBD2	TRBV24-1	CATSDPSGGRRSTQYF	TGTGCCACCAGTGATCCTAGCGGGGGCCGACGGAGTACGCAGTATTTT
TRBJ1-5	once	TRBD1	TRBV4-1	CASSQDSPTGKINQPQHF	TGCGCCAGCAGCCAAGATTCGCCGACAGGGAAAATCAATCAGCCCCAGCATTTT
TRBJ1-3	.	.	TRBV27	CASSSGGNTIYF	TGTGCCAGCAGTTCGGGCGGAAACACCATATATTTT
TRBJ1-1	.	TRBD1	TRBV5-1	CASSQLGQGRAEAFF	TGCGCCAGCAGCCAACTGGGACAGGGAAGGGCTGAAGCTTTCTTT
TRBJ2-5	.	TRBD1	TRBV5-6	CASRRDSEETQYF	TGTGCCAGTCGCCGGGACAGCGAAGAGACCCAGTACTTC
TRBJ1-4	.	.	TRBV6-5	CASSPGRLNLEKLFF	TGTGCCAGCAGTCCCGGACGGTTGAATCTTGAAAAACTGTTTTTT
TRBJ2-1	.	TRBD1	TRBV11-1	CASSSRQGRSYNEQFF	TGTGCCAGCAGCTCCCGACAGGGGAGGTCCTACAATGAGCAGTTCTTC
TRBJ1-5	.	TRBD1	TRBV28	CASRISTGRGGNQPQHF	TGTGCCAGCAGAATCTCGACAGGGCGAGGAGGCAATCAGCCCCAGCATTTT
TRBJ1-1	.	.	TRBV11-2	CASSSHSGTKEEAFF	TGTGCCAGCAGCTCCCATTCCGGGACCAAAGAGGAAGCTTTCTTT
TRBJ2-3	.	TRBD2	TRBV19	CASSTWTSGVTDTQYF	TGTGCCAGTAGTACCTGGACTAGCGGGGTAACAGATACGCAGTATTTT
TRBJ1-1	.	.	TRBV6-5	CASNTQGNTEAFF	TGTGCCAGCAACACACAGGGTAACACTGAAGCTTTCTTT
TRBJ1-1	once	.	TRBV7-2	CASSPRRNTEAFF	TGTGCCAGCAGCCCCCGAAGGAACACTGAAGCTTTCTTT
TRBJ1-5	.	.	TRBV29-1	CSVGQGSNQPQHF	TGCAGCGTTGGCCAGGGAAGCAATCAGCCCCAGCATTTT
TRBJ1-4	.	.	TRBV4-3	CASSQDIFRATNEKLFF	TGCGCCAGCAGCCAAGATATTTTCCGCGCAACTAATGAAAAACTGTTTTTT
TRBJ1-1	.	.	TRBV19	CASSIRGPGTPWAFF	TGTGCCAGTAGTATCCGCGGCCCGGGGACCCCCTGGGCTTTCTTT
TRBJ2-1	.	TRBD1	TRBV18	CASSPRALGQTDNEQFF	TGTGCCAGCTCACCGAGGGCTTTGGGACAGACCGACAATGAGCAGTTCTTC
TRBJ2-7	once	TRBD1	TRBV19	CASSIRTGAFYEQYF	TGTGCCAGTAGTATTCGGACAGGGGCCTTCTACGAGCAGTACTTC
TRBJ1-1	.	.	TRBV11-2	CASSLSGGGNTEAFF	TGTGCCAGCAGCTTAAGCGGCGGGGGGAACACTGAAGCTTTCTTT
TRBJ1-1	.	TRBD1	TRBV7-8	CASQTQGTLNTEAFF	TGTGCCAGCCAGACACAGGGGACGTTGAACACTGAAGCTTTCTTT
TRBJ1-4	.	.	TRBV5-1	CASSLGEGGRGNEKLFF	TGCGCCAGCAGCTTGGGGGAGGGCGGCAGAGGCAATGAAAAACTGTTTTTT
TRBJ1-1	.	.	TRBV30	CAWSVGAGKTEAFF	TGTGCCTGGAGTGTAGGGGCAGGTAAGACTGAAGCTTTCTTT
TRBJ1-2	.	TRBD1	TRBV27	CASSLVQGAGYGYTF	TGTGCCAGCAGTTTAGTACAGGGGGCAGGCTATGGCTACACCTTC
TRBJ2-7	.	.	TRBV5-6	CASSLALKGGNEQYF	TGTGCCAGCAGCTTGGCCTTGAAGGGGGGGAACGAGCAGTACTTC
TRBJ1-1	.	.	TRBV3-1/TRBV3-2	CASSPALGAEAFF	TGTGCCAGCAGCCCGGCCCTGGGCGCTGAAGCTTTCTTT
TRBJ2-3	.	.	TRBV18	CASSPIGATDTQYF	TGTGCCAGCTCGCCCATAGGGGCGACAGATACGCAGTATTTT
TRBJ1-5	.	TRBD1	TRBV6-2/TRBV6-3	CASSYQGARVQPQHF	TGTGCCAGCAGTTACCAGGGGGCCCGGGTTCAGCCCCAGCATTTT
TRBJ2-5	.	TRBD2	TRBV14	CASSPGLAGGYWETQYF	TGTGCCAGCAGCCCCGGCCTAGCGGGGGGGTATTGGGAAACCCAGTACTTC
TRBJ1-1	.	.	TRBV29-1	CSGQRGTNTEAFF	TGCAGCGGCCAACGTGGAACGAACACTGAAGCTTTCTTT
TRBJ1-1	.	.	TRBV11-1	CASSRRRAEAFF	TGTGCCAGCAGCCGGAGAAGGGCTGAAGCTTTCTTT
TRBJ1-2	.	.	TRBV7-2	CASSKPAGYGYTF	TGTGCCAGCAGCAAACCGGCAGGGTATGGCTACACCTTC
TRBJ1-5	.	.	TRBV5-6	CASSILGSNQPQHF	TGTGCCAGCAGCATACTGGGTAGCAATCAGCCCCAGCATTTT
TRBJ1-6	.	.	TRBV4-2	CASSQDAVNSPLHF	TGTGCCAGCAGCCAAGATGCGGTGAATTCACCCCTCCACTTT
TRBJ2-3	.	TRBD1	TRBV19	CASSMMGRQGLTPRASTDTQYF	TGTGCCAGTAGTATGATGGGGAGACAGGGATTGACTCCCCGTGCTAGCACAGATACGCAGTATTTT
TRBJ1-4	.	.	TRBV24-1	CATSDLQGQNEKLFF	TGTGCCACCAGTGATTTGCAAGGGCAGAATGAAAAACTGTTTTTT
TRBJ1-5	.	.	TRBV6-5	CASTHHWVAEPQHF	TGTGCCAGCACCCACCACTGGGTGGCGGAGCCCCAGCATTTT
TRBJ2-7	.	.	TRBV3-1/TRBV3-2	CASSQVLDSSYEQYF	TGTGCCAGCAGCCAAGTGCTGGACAGCTCCTACGAGCAGTACTTC
TRBJ1-6	.	.	TRBV9	CASSVGGAYYSPLHF	TGTGCCAGCAGCGTAGGGGGGGCTTACTATTCACCCCTCCACTTT
TRBJ1-1	.	.	TRBV30	CAWSYGGLNTEAFF	TGTGCCTGGAGTTATGGAGGGCTGAACACTGAAGCTTTCTTT
TRBJ1-5	.	TRBD1	TRBV15	CATSTRDRANNQPQHF	TGTGCCACCAGCACACGGGACAGGGCCAACAATCAGCCCCAGCATTTT
TRBJ1-2	once	TRBD1	TRBV27	CASSSGTGAPYGYTF	TGTGCCAGCAGTTCCGGGACAGGGGCACCCTATGGCTACACCTTC
TRBJ2-1	.	.	TRBV24-1	CATLGHNEQFF	TGTGCCACCCTAGGTCACAATGAGCAGTTCTTC
TRBJ1-1	.	.	TRBV7-3	CASSPSAAGTTEAFF	TGTGCCAGCAGCCCTTCGGCAGCGGGTACGACTGAAGCTTTCTTT
TRBJ2-7	.	TRBD1	TRBV9	CASSVFGQGAGEQYF	TGTGCCAGCAGCGTTTTCGGACAGGGGGCGGGCGAGCAGTACTTC
TRBJ2-7	.	TRBD1	TRBV30	CAWSGDSYEQYF	TGTGCCTGGAGTGGGGACAGCTACGAGCAGTACTTC
TRBJ2-2	.	.	TRBV11-3	CASSSANRINTGELFF	TGTGCCAGCAGCTCAGCGAACAGGATAAACACCGGGGAGCTGTTTTTT